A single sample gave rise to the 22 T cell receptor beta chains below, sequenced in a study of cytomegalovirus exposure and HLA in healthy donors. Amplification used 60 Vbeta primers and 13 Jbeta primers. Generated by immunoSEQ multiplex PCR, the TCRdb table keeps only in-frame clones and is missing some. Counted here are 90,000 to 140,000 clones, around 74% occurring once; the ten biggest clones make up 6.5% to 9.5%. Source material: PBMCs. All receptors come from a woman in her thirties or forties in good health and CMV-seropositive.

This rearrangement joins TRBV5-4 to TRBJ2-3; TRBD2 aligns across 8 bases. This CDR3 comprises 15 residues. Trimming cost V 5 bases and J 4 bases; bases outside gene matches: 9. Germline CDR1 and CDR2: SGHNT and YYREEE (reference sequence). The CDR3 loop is CASRKVRGGADTQYF. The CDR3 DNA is TGTGCCAGCAGGAAGGTCCGGGGGGGCGCAGATACGCAGTATTTT.

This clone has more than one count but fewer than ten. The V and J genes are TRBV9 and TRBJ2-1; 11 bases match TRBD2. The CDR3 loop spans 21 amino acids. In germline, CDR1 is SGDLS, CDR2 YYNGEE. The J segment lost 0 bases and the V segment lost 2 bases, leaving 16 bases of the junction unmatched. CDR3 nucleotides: TGTGCCAGCAGCGTTAGTCCTACTAGGGCTAGCGGGGGGCGCTCCTACAATGAGCAGTTCTTC. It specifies CASSVSPTRASGGRSYNEQFF.

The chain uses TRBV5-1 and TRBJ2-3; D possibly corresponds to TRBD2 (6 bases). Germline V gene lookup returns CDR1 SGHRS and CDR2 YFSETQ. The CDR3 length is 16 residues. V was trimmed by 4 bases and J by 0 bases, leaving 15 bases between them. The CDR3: CASSREFGGSTDTQYF. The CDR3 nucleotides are TGCGCCAGCAGCCGGGAGTTCGGCGGCAGCACAGATACGCAGTATTTT.

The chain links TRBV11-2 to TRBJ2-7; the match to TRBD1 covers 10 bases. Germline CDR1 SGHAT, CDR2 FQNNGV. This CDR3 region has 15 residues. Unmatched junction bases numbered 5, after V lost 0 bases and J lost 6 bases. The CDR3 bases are TGTGCCAGCAGCTTAGAGGGGACAGGGGAGCTCGAGCAGTACTTC. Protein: CASSLEGTGELEQYF.

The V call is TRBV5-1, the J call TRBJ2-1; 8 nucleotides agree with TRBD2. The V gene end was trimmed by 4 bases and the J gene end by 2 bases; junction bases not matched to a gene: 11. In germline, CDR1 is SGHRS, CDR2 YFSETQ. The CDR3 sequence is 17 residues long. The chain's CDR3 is CASSTVQGAGAYNEQFF. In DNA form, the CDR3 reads TGCGCCAGCAGCACAGTACAGGGAGCGGGGGCCTACAATGAGCAGTTCTTC.

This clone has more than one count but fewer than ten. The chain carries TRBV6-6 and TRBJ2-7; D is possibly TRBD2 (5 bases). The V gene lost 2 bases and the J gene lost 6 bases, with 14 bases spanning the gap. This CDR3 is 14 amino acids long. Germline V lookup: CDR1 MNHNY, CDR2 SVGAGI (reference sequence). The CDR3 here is CASSYEGTFTEQYF. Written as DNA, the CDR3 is TGTGCCAGCAGTTACGAGGGCACTTTTACCGAGCAGTACTTC.

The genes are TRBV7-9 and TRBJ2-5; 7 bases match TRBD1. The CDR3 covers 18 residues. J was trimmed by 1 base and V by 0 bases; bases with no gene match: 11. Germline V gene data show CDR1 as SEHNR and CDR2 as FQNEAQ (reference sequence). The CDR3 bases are TGTGCCAGCAGCTTAGCCTACCGGGACAGAGTCACCCAAGAGACCCAGTACTTC. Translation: CASSLAYRDRVTQETQYF.

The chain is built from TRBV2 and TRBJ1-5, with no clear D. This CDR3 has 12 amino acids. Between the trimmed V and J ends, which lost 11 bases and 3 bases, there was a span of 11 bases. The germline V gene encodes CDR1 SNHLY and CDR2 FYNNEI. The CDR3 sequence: CAAGRNNQPQHF. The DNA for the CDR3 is TGTGCCGCGGGTCGTAACAATCAGCCCCAGCATTTT.

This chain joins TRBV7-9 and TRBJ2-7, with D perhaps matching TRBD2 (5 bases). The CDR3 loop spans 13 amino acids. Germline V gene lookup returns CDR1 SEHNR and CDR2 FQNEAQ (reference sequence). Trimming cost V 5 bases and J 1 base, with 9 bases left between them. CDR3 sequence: CASSRRGSYEQYF. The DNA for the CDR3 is TGTGCCAGCAGCCGACGGGGATCCTACGAGCAGTACTTC.

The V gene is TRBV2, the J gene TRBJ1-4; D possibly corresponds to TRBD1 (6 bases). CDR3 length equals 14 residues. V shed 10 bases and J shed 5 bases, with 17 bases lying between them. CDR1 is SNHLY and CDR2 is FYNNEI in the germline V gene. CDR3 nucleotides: TGTGCCACCAAGAGACAGGTTGAGAATGAAAAACTGTTTTTT. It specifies CATKRQVENEKLFF.

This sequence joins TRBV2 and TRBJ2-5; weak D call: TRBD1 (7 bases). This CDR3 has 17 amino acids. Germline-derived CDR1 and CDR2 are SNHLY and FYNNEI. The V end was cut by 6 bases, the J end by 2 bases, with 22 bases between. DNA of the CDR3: TGTGCCAGCAGGGGAGGTGAAGGGGGCCCCGTTCAAGAGACCCAGTACTTC. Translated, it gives CASRGGEGGPVQETQYF.

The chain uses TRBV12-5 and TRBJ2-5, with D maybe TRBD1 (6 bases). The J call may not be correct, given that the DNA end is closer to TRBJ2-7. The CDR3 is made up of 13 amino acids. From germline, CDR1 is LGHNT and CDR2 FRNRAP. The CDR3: CASLRAGTYEQYF. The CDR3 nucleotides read TGTGCTAGTCTCCGGGCAGGGACATACGAGCAGTACTTC.

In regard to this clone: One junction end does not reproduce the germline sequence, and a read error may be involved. CDR3 residues: CATSLKPTFGAPYEQYF. CDR3 nucleotides: TGTGCCACCAGCTTGAAACCTACTTTTGGGGCCCCCTACGAGCAGTACTTC. This sequence joins TRBV5-4 and TRBJ2-7; the D gene is possibly TRBD1 (5 bases). Germline V gene sequence: CDR1 SGHNT, CDR2 YYREEE (reference sequence). The CDR3 length is 17 residues.

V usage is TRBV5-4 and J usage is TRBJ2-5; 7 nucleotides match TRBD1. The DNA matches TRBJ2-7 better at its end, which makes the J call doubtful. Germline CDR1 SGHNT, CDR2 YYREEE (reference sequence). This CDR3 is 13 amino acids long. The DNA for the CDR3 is TGTGCCAGCCTCCGTACAGGGGACCACGAGCAGTACTTC. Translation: CASLRTGDHEQYF.

The DNA for the CDR3 is TGTGCCAGCAGTTGGGCGGAGACCCAGTACTTC. This sequence encodes CASSWAETQYF. This rearrangement joins TRBV28 to TRBJ2-5; D unclear. Germline V lookup: CDR1 MDHEN, CDR2 SYDVKM. The V and J ends lost 4 bases and 5 bases respectively, with 5 bases between them. There are 11 residues in the CDR3.

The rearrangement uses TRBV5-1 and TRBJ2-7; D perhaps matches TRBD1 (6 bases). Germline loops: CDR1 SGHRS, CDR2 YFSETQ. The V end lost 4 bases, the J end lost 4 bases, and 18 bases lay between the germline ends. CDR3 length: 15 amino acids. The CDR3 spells CASSTTGLRSYEQYF. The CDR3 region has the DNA TGCGCCAGCAGCACGACAGGCCTGAGGTCTTACGAGCAGTACTTC.

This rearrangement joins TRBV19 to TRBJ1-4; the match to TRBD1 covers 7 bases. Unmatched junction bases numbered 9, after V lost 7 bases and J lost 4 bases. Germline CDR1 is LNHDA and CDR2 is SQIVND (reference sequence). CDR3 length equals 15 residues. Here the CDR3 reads CASKTTGQLNEKLFF. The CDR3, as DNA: TGTGCCAGTAAAACAACGGGACAGCTTAATGAAAAACTGTTTTTT.

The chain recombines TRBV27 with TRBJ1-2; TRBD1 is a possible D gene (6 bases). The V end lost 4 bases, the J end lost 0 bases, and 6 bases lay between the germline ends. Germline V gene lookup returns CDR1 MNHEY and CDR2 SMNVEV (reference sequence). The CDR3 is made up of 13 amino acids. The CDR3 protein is CASSYRANYGYTF. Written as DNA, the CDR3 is TGTGCCAGCAGTTACAGGGCTAACTATGGCTACACCTTC.

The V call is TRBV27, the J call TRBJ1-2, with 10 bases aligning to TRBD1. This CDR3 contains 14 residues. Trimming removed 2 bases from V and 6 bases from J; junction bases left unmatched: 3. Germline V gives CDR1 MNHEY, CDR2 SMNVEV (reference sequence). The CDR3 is CASSLRTGGHGYTF. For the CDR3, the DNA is TGTGCCAGCAGTTTACGGACAGGGGGACATGGCTACACCTTC.

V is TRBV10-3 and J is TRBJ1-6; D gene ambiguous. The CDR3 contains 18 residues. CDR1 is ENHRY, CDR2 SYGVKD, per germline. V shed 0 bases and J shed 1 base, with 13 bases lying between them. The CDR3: CAISESPGVRSYNSPLHF. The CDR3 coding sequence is TGTGCCATCAGTGAGTCGCCCGGGGTCAGGTCCTATAATTCACCCCTCCACTTT.

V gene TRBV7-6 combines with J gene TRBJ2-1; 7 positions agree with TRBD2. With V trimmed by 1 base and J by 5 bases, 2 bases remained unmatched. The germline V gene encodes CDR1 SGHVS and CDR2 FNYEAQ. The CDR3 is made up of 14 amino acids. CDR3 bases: TGTGCCAGCAGCTTAGGGCTAGCGGACAATGAGCAGTTCTTC. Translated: CASSLGLADNEQFF.

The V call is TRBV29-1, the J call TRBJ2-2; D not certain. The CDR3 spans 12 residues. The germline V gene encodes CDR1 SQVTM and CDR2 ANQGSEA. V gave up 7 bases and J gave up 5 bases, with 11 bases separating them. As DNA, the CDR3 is TGCAGCGCCCCTCTAGGTACCGGGGAGCTGTTTTTT. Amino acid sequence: CSAPLGTGELFF.